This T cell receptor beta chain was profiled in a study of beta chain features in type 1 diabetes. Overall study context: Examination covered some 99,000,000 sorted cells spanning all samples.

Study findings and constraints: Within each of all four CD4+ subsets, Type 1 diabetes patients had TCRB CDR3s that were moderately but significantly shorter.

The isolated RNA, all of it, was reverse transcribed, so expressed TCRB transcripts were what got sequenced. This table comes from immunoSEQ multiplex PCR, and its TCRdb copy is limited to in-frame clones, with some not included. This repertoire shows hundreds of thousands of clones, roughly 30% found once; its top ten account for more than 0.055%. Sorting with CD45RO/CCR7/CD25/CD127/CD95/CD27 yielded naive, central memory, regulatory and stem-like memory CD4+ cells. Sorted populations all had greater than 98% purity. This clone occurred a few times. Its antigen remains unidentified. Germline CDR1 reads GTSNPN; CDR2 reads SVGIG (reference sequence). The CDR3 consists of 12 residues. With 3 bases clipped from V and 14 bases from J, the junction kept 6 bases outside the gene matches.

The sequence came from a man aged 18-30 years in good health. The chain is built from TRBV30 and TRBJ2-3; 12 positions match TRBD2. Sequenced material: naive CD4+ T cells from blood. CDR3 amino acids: CAWSRTSGTRYF. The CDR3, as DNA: TGTGCCTGGAGCCGGACTAGCGGGACCAGGTATTTT.